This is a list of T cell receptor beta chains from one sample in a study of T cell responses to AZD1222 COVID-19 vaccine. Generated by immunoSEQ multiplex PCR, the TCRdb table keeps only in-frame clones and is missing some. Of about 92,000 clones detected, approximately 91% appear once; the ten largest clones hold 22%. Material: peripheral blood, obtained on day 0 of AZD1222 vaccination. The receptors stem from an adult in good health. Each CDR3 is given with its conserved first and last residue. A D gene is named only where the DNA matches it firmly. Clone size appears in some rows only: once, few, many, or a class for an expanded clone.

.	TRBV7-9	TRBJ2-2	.	TGTGCCAGCAGCTTAGGGAGAGGGGAGCTGTTTTTT	CASSLGRGELFF
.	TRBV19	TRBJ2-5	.	TGTGCCAGTAGTATGGCCAACGCGGAGACCCAGTACTTC	CASSMANAETQYF
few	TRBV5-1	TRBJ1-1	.	TGCGCCAGCAGCTTACAGCCCATGAACACTGAAGCTTTCTTT	CASSLQPMNTEAFF
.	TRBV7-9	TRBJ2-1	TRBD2	TGTGCCAGCAGCACGGAACCGGGACTACAGCAGTTCTTC	CASSTEPGLQQFF
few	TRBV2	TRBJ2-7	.	TGTGCCAGCAGTGAAACTTTCTACGAGCAGTACTTC	CASSETFYEQYF
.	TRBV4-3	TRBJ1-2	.	TGCGCCAGCAGCCTCGACAGAGACCTTAACTATGGCTACACCTTC	CASSLDRDLNYGYTF
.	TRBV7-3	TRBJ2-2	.	TGTGCCAGCAGCTTAAGCCACGGAGTGGTCGGGGAGCTGTTTTTT	CASSLSHGVVGELFF
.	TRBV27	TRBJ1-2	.	TGTGCCAGCAGTGGCAGGGACCGAGGATTCTATGGCTACACCTTC	CASSGRDRGFYGYTF
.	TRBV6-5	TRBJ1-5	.	TGTGCCAGCAGTTACTCTTACTCCTATCAGCCCCAGCATTTT	CASSYSYSYQPQHF
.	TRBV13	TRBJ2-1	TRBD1	TGTGCCAGCAGCTCAAGTCCGGGACAGGGATACAATGAGCAGTTCTTC	CASSSSPGQGYNEQFF
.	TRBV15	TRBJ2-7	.	TGTGCCACCAGCAGACCCGAGCAGTACTTC	CATSRPEQYF
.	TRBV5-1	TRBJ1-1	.	TGCGCCAGCAGCTTAGGGAGCGGGGACACTGAAGCTTTCTTT	CASSLGSGDTEAFF
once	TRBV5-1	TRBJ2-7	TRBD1	TGCGCCAGCAGCCCCGGGACAGGGCCCCTCTACGAGCAGTACTTC	CASSPGTGPLYEQYF
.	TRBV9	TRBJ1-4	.	TGTGCCAGCAGCGTTTCCGCTTCATCTAATGAAAAACTGTTTTTT	CASSVSASSNEKLFF
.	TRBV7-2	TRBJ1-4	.	TGTGCCAGCAGCTTAGACGGCAATCTAGTGGAACTGTTTTTT	CASSLDGNLVELFF
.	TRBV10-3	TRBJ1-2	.	TGTGCCATCCGCGAAGGAGGGGTGGACGGCTACACCTTC	CAIREGGVDGYTF
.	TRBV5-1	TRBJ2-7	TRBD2	TGCGCCAGCAGCTTCCTAGCGGGGGAGCACGAGCAGTACTTC	CASSFLAGEHEQYF
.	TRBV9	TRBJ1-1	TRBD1	TGTGCCAGCAGCGTAGGGGGGACAGCCAACACTGAAGCTTTCTTT	CASSVGGTANTEAFF